This T cell receptor beta chain was captured by sequencing in a study of tumor-infiltrating lymphocytes in localized non-small cell lung cancer. On the study more broadly: Patients included smokers and never-smokers with various histologies, some sampled after neoadjuvant chemotherapy. Tumor tissue and non-adjacent uninvolved lung came from each patient. General study findings and limits: Not all patients were TCR sequenced, owing to tissue quantity.

On this clone itself: What it binds is unknown.

TCRdb keeps only in-frame clones here, not all; method: immunoSEQ multiplex PCR. The sample lists some 5,000 clones, roughly four fifths seen once, with 9.7% in the top ten. The germline gives CDR1 MNHEY, CDR2 SMNVEV (reference sequence). The V end was cut by 7 bases, the J end by 5 bases, with 17 bases between. The CDR3 extends over 14 amino acids. This TCR was sampled from a human donor with non-small cell lung cancer. This rearrangement joins TRBV27 to TRBJ1-2; the D is unclear. The sample was lung tumor tissue. CDR3 nucleotide sequence: TGTGCCAGCACCCCCAGCACGGGATCGTATGGCTACACCTTC. Encoded protein: CASTPSTGSYGYTF.